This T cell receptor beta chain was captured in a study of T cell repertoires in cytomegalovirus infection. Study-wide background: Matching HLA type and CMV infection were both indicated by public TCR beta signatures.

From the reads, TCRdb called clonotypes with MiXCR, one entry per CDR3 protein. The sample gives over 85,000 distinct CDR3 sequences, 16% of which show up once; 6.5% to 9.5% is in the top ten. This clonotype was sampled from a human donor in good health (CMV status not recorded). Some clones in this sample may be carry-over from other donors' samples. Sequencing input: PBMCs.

The CDR3 DNA reads TGTGCCAGCACCACGGACTGGGAGACCCAGTACTTC. Its translation: CASTTDWETQYF. This rearrangement joins TRBV12-3 or TRBV12-4 to TRBJ2-5, with D possibly being TRBD2 (5 bases). CDR3 length: 12 amino acids. V lost 7 bases and J 5 bases, leaving 11 bases between the germline ends.